This TCR beta chain was found in a study of cytomegalovirus exposure and HLA in healthy donors. Study-wide points: Later analysis reportedly placed an Asian-associated ancestry cluster below the approximately 730-donor mean in N-insertions. Under in vitro conditions, three CMV-associated chains were confirmed as specific for CMV antigens. TCR beta chain V- and J-gene trimming was linked, in a later analysis, to a missense variant in DCLRE1C.

The PCR had 60 Vbeta and 13 Jbeta primers. In the authors' workflow: Roughly 12 million shared chains were among some 80 million unique TCR beta chains counted in a later analysis. Measured with immunoSEQ multiplex PCR; TCRdb has only the in-frame clones, and not every one. V and J calls and clone size are as listed in that table; D and trimming were resolved from the DNA. Of fewer than 250,000 clones in the sample, roughly 79% were seen once. This clone was seen a single time. Its matching antigen is unknown. The CDR3 consists of 15 residues. V lost 4 bases to trimming and J lost 8 bases, with 17 bases between them. The V gene's germline CDR1 is MNHEY and CDR2 SVGAGI.

The receptor comes from a woman aged 18-30 years in good health and CMV-seronegative. V gene TRBV6-5 combines with J gene TRBJ1-4, with D possibly matching TRBD1 (6 bases). Sequenced input: PBMCs. CDR3 in amino acids: CASSSGGYGGEKLFF. For the CDR3, the DNA is TGTGCCAGCAGTTCAGGAGGCTATGGGGGCGAAAAACTGTTTTTT.